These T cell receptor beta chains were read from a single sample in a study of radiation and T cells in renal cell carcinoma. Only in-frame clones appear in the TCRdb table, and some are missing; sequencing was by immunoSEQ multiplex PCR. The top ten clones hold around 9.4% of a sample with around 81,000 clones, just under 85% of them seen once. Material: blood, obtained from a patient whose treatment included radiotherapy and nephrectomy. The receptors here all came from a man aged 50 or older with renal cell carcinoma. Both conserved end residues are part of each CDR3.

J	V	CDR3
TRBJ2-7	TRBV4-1	CASSQATSGDEQYF
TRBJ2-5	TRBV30	CAWRTGGHQETQYF
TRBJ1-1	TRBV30	CAWSPRGGGWTEAFF
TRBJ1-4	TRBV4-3	CASSQDVTGGNNEKLFF
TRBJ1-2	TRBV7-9	CASSEGAHYGYTF
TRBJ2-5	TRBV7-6	CASSRRETQYF
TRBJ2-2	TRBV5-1	CASSLDPGADTGELFF
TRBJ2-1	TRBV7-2	CASSLVGGRNEQFF
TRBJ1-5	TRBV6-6	CASSRDRGSNQPQHF
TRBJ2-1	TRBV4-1	CASSQEVQYEQFF
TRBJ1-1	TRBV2	CASSGFGVNTEAFF
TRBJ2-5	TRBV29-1	CSVKLQETQYF
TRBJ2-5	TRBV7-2	CASSPTWVQETQYF
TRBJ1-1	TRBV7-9	CASSSPGVAIPEAFF
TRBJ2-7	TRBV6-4	CASSDWRGHWNEQYF
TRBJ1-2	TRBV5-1	CASSSQGVRSLKRSYTF
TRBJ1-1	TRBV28	CASSYRDLNTEAFF
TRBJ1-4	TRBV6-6	CASQGDNEKLFF
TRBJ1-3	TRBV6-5	CASRKDREHTIYF
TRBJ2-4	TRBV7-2	CASSLVFGRAKNIQYF
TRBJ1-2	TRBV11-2	CASSTIGELGYTF
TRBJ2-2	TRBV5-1	CASSLGQGANTGELFF
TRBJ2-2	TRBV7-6	CASSSQGTGELFF
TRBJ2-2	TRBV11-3	CASRRGPDTGELFF
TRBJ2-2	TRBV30	CARGRENTGELFF
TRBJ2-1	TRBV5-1	CASSLPLEDEQFF
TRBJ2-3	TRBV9	CASSVGASRGTDTQYF
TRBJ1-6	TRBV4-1	CASSQRDRTSNNSPLHF
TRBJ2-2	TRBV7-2	CASSSREDGELFF
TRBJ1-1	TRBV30	CAWSVLTWSTEAFF
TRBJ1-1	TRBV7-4	CASSLGETEAFF
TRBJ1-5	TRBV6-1	CASSGRIPTVTSTVNQPQHF
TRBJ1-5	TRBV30	CAWSGTGGQPQHF
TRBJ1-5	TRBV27	CASSLFGGGNQPQHF
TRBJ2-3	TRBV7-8	CASSATRSTDTQYF
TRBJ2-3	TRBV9	CASSVEGTSGTDTQYF
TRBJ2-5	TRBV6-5	CASSYQRDRWETQYF
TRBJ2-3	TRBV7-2	CASSPDGGNTDTQYF
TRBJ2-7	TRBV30	CAWSVSGGGPSYEQYF
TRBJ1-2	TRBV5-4	CASGDRVRYTF
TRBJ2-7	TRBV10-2	CASSMTSDSYEQYF
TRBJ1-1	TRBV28	CASSLGGPEVKRILF
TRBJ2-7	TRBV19	CASKPGQGYEQYF
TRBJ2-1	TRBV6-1	CASSDSGGYNEQFF
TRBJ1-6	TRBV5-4	CASSRDRASPLHF
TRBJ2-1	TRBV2	CASRGDRENEQFF
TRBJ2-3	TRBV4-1	CASSRIRDRGLVDTQYF
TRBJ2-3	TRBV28	CASSLLSTDTQYF
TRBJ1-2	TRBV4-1	CASSQEPMGTPNYGYTF
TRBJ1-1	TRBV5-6	CASRWGDTEAFF
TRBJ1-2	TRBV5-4	CASRTTGNYGYTF
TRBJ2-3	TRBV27	CASSYRLAGVSPDTQYF
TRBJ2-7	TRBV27	CASSWGRTYEQYF
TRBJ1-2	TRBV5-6	CASSLGTGRGDGYGYTF